The sequence of this T cell receptor beta chain was determined in a study of cytomegalovirus exposure and HLA in healthy donors. Both 60 Vbeta primers and 13 Jbeta primers went into the PCR. Produced via immunoSEQ multiplex PCR; TCRdb's table is partial and in-frame only. The top ten clones hold about 32% of a sample with roughly 120,000 clones, approximately 76% of them seen once. All the people who gave samples were healthy bone marrow donors. This clone was recorded a few times. With V trimmed by 2 bases and J by 1 base, 2 bases remained unmatched. Germline V gives CDR1 MDHEN, CDR2 SYDVKM. This CDR3 has 15 residues.

Sequenced material: PBMCs. The sequence derives from a man between 60 and 70 years old in good health and CMV-seropositive. The chain links TRBV28 to TRBJ1-5; the match to TRBD1 covers 7 bases. For the CDR3, the DNA is TGTGCCAGCAGTTTAGGAGGGGGCAGCAATCAGCCCCAGCATTTT. Translating gives CASSLGGGSNQPQHF.